This TCR beta chain appears in the sequencing data of a study of blood T cell repertoires in COVID-19. Study information: The study drew acute and convalescent COVID-19 samples from the United States, Italy and Spain. PBMCs, B-cell-depleted T cells, or T cells provided the cDNA or gDNA that made up the material.

The V and J ends lost 3 bases and 6 bases respectively, with 16 bases between them. Germline V CDR1 and CDR2: SGHTS, YDEGEE. The CDR3 runs 15 residues. In the authors' workflow: The authors estimated nucleated cell counts from reference gene primer amplification. Assay: immunoSEQ multiplex PCR; the TCRdb copy retains only in-frame clones and omits some. The V and J calls and clone size were taken over from that table, and D and trimming were inferred from the DNA. The data contain 55,000 to 75,000 clones, just under 80% of them seen just once; the ten biggest clones take up about 9.8%. The chain recombines TRBV5-8 with TRBJ1-5; tentative D call: TRBD1 (5 bases). Sequenced sample: peripheral blood. This clonotype originated in a human donor in a cohort sampled during active COVID-19. The chain's CDR3 is CASSSVQGIGQPQHF. The CDR3 coding sequence is TGTGCCAGCAGCTCGGTGCAGGGTATCGGTCAGCCCCAGCATTTT.